This TCR beta chain was sequenced during a study of CD8+CD57+ T cells in acquired aplastic anemia. Study-wide context: Average DNA yield from sorted CD4+ and CD8+ cells was roughly 3 ug.

TCR beta VDJ combinations and CDR3 sequences were profiled from genomic DNA. Each CDR3 protein is one row after TCRdb ran MiXCR on the reads. Altogether some 150,000 distinct CDR3 sequences are present, just over 50% being singletons, with the ten largest covering 12%. V lost 1 base and J lost 12, with 16 bases in between. Germline V CDR1 and CDR2: SGHAT, FQNNGV. The CDR3 is 13 amino acids. Before being chosen for sequencing, patients had shown CD8+CD57+ cell expansion by flow cytometry. Sequenced input: sorted CD4+, CD8+, or CD8+CD57+ T cells (not recorded which) from PBMCs. This chain links TRBV11-2 with TRBJ2-7; TRBD2 might be the D (6 bases). The source is a human donor with aplastic anemia. Here the CDR3 reads CASSLGARGKRYF. In DNA form, the CDR3 reads TGTGCCAGCAGCTTAGGAGCCCGCGGGAAGCGGTACTTC.